This T cell receptor (beta chain) came from a study of shared clonotypes between healthy human individuals. Study outcomes and limitations: Sequencing of the sorted subsets was shown by rarefaction to be incomplete despite large depth.

The germline V gene has CDR1 LGHNA and CDR2 YSLEER. The CDR3 extends over 15 amino acids. Concerning this clone: What it binds is not known.

In the authors' workflow: Filtering differed for immunoSEQ, which gave only junction sequences without quality scores. Profiled with immunoSEQ multiplex PCR; TCRdb holds only in-frame clones, not every one. V, J and clone size derive from that table, while D and trimming were established from the DNA sequence. The table lists roughly 720,000 clones, 90% of them singletons, with 30% to 40% in the top ten. Sample: memory CD8+ T cells from PBMCs. Subset meaning: CD45RO+ cells pooled with CCR7-negative TemRA cells. The rearrangement joins TRBV4-3 to TRBJ2-5; D remains unclear. The J call is doubtful: the DNA matches TRBJ2-7 better. The TCR comes from a man aged 18 to 30 in good health. Some clones in this sample may be carry-over from other donors' samples. CDR3 in DNA: TGCGCCAGCAGCCAAGATTGGTCCCCAGGAGACGAGCAGTACTTC. This gives the protein CASSQDWSPGDEQYF.